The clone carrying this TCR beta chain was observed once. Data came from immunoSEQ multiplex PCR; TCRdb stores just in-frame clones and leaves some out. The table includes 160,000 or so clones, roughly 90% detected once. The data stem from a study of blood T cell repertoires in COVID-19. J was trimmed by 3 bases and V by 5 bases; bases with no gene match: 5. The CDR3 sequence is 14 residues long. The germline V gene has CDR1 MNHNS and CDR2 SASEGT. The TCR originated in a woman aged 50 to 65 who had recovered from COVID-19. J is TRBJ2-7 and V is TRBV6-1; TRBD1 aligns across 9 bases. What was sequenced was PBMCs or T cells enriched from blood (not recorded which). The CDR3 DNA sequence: TGTGCCAGCAGTACCACAGGGGGCGTCTACGAGCAGTACTTC. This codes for CASSTTGGVYEQYF.